This T cell receptor (beta chain) comes out of a study of CXCR4 blockade with PD-1 therapy in pancreatic cancer. Patients who provided the archived tumor blocks had not received neoadjuvant therapy before surgery. The germline gives CDR1 KGHSH, CDR2 LQKENI. CDR3 length: 12 amino acids. Libraries were prepared by immunoSEQ multiplex PCR; TCRdb keeps only in-frame clonotypes and omits some of them. The sample includes approximately 17,000 clones, 72% of them seen just once. General study results and limits: Frequent tumor clones were encoded by many distinct rearrangements, suggesting shared antigens. Only TCRbeta chains were sequenced here. Tumors were clonally expanded, mean 0.14 versus 0.05 in healthy blood.

In regard to this clone: Its antigen is as yet unknown. One end of the junction does not line up with germline, which may come from a read error.

The sample was tumor tissue. The clonotype originates from a human donor with pancreatic ductal adenocarcinoma. The V and J genes are TRBV18 and TRBJ1-6; TRBD1 might be the D (6 bases). The CDR3 bases are TGTGCCAGCTCCCCACAGGGTTCACCCCTCCACTTT. The encoded protein is CASSPQGSPLHF.